This record covers a single T cell receptor beta chain. Antigen unknown. These data come from a study of Ad26.COV2.S vaccination and SARS-CoV-2 variants. Measured with immunoSEQ multiplex PCR; TCRdb has only the in-frame clones, and not every one. The sample consists of about 410,000 clones, 80% to 95% of them appearing once. Treatment in this sample: about 20 received Ad26.COV2.S at low or high dose, single or two shots; several received placebo; per-sample allocation not given. Material that was analyzed had been drawn on day 63 after the first vaccine or placebo injection. At a Boston site, the person donating was an adult of 18-55 years. Germline V gives CDR1 LGHDT, CDR2 YNNKEL (reference sequence). The ends were cut back, 0 bases at V and 0 bases at J, with 9 bases in the middle. This CDR3 spans 16 amino acids. Whole-study findings and limits: Spike-specific TCR breadth in vaccine recipients exceeded that seen in placebo recipients.

The source material was peripheral blood, sampled in a trial of Ad26.COV2.S vaccine versus placebo. This chain joins TRBV3-1 (or the pseudogene TRBV3-2) and TRBJ1-3; no firm D call. This receptor was taken from a person aged 18-65 years who received the Ad26.COV2.S COVID-19 vaccine or a placebo. Written as DNA, the CDR3 is TGTGCCAGCAGCCAAGATCTGTGGACCTCTGGAAACACCATATATTTT. It yields the protein CASSQDLWTSGNTIYF.